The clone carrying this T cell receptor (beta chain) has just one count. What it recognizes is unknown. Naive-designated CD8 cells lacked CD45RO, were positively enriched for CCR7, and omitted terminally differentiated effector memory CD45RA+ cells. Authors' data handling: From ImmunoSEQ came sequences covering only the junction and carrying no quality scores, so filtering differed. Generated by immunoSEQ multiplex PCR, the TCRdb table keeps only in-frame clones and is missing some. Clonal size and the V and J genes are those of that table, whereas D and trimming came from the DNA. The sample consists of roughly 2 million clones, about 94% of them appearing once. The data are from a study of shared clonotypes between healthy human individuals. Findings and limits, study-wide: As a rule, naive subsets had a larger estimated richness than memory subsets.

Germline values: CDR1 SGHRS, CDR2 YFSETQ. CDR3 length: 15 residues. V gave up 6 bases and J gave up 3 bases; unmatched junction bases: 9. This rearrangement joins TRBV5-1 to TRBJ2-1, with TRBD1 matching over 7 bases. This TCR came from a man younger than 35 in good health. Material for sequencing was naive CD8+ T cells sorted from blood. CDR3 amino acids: CASTPGTEYYNEQFF. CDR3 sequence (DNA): TGCGCCAGCACCCCCGGGACAGAATACTACAATGAGCAGTTCTTC.